The present TCR beta chain was sequenced within a study of sequential checkpoint blockade in melanoma. Sequencing was performed with immunoSEQ multiplex PCR; in TCRdb, only in-frame clones are kept and a portion is missing. The sample includes 13,000 or so clones, about 55% of them seen just once. Germline CDR1 reads SGHAT; CDR2 reads FQNNGV. The CDR3 spans 15 residues. Deletions cut 0 bases from V and 6 bases from J, with 12 bases between. Treatment meaning: randomized to nivolumab then ipilimumab (arm A) or the reverse (arm B). Source: CD8+ T cells sorted from blood (inferred from file names), taken from a patient given nivolumab and ipilimumab in sequence. This chain connects TRBV11-2 to TRBJ2-1, with D unclear. The source of this sequence is a human donor with melanoma. CDR3 nucleotides: TGTGCCAGCAGCTTAGAAGTGGGCATATTCAATGAGCAGTTCTTC. Translated: CASSLEVGIFNEQFF. Drawing the rest from reference TRBV11-2 and TRBJ2-1, the complete variable domain is EAGVAQSPRYKIIEKRQSVAFWCNPISGHATLYWYQQILGQGPKLLIQFQNNGVVDDSQLPKDRFSAERLKGVDSTLKIQPAKLEDSAVYLCASSLEVGIFNEQFFGPGTRLTVL.